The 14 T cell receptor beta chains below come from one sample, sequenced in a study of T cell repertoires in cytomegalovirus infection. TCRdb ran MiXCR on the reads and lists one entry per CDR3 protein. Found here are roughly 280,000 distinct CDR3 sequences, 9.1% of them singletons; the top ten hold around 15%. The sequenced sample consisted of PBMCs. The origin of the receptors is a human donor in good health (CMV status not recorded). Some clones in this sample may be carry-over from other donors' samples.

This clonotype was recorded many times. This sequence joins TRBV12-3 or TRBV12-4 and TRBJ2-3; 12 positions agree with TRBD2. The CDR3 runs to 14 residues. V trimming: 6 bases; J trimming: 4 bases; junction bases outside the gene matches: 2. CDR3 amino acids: CASSLAGGPDTQYF. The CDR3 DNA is TGTGCCAGCAGCCTAGCGGGAGGGCCAGATACGCAGTATTTT.

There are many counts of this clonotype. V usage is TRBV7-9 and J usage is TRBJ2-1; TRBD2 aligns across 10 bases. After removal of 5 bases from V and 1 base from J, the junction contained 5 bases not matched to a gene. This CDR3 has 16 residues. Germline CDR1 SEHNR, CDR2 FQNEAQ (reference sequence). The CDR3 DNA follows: TGTGCCAGCAGCCCCACTAGCGGGACATCCTACAATGAGCAGTTCTTC. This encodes CASSPTSGTSYNEQFF.

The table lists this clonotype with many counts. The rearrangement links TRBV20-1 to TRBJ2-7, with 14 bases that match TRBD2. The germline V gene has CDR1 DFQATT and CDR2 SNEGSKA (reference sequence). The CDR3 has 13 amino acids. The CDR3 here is CGEGLAGAYEQYF. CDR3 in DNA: TGCGGCGAGGGACTAGCGGGAGCCTACGAGCAGTACTTC.

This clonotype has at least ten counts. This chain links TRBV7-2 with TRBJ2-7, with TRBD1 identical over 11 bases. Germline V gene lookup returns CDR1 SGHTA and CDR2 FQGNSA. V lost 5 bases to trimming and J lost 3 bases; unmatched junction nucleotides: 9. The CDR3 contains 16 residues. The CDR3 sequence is CASSRAGTGGVYEQYF. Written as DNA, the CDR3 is TGTGCCAGCAGCCGCGCCGGGACAGGGGGGGTCTACGAGCAGTACTTC.

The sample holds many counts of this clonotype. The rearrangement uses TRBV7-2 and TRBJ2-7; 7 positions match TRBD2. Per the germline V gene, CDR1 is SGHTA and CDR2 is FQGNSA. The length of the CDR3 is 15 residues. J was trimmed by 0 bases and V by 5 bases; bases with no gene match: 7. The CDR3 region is CASSNLGGSSYEQYF. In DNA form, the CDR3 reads TGTGCCAGCAGCAACCTCGGGGGGAGCTCCTACGAGCAGTACTTC.

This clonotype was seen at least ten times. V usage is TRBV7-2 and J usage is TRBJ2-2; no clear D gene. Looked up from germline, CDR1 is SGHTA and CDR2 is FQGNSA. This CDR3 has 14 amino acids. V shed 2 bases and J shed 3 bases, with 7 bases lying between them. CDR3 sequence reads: CASSLQHYTGELFF. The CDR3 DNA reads TGTGCCAGCAGCTTACAACATTACACCGGGGAGCTGTTTTTT.

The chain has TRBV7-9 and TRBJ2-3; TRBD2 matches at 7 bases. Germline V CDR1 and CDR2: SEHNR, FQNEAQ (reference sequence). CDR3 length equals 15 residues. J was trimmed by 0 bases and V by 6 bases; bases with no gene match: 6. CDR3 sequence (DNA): TGTGCCAGCAGAGCGGGACTGGGAAGCACAGATACGCAGTATTTT. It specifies CASRAGLGSTDTQYF.

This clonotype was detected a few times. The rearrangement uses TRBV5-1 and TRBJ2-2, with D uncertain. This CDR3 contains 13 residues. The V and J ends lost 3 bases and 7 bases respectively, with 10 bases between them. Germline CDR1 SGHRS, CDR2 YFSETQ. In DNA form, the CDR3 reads TGCGCCAGCAGCTCACAGCCGGGCGGGGAGCTGTTTTTT. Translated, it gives CASSSQPGGELFF.

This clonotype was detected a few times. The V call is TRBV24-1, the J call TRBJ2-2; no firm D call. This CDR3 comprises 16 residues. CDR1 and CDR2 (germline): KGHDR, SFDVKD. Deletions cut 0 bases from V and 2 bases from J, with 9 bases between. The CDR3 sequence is CATSDLSRSNTGELFF. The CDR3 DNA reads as TGTGCCACCAGTGATTTGTCTCGATCAAACACCGGGGAGCTGTTTTTT.

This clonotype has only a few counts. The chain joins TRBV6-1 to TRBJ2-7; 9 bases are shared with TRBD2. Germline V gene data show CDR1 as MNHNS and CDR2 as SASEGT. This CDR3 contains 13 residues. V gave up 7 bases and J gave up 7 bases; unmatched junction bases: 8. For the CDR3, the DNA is TGTGCCAGCACCCTAGCGGGAAAGGGGGAGCAGTACTTC. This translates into CASTLAGKGEQYF.

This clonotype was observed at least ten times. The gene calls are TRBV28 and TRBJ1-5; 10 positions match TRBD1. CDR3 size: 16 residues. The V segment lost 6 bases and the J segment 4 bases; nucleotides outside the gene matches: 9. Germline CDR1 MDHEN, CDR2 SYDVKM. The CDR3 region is CASRGQGGSWNQPQHF. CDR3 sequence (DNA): TGTGCCAGCAGAGGACAGGGGGGGAGTTGGAATCAGCCCCAGCATTTT.

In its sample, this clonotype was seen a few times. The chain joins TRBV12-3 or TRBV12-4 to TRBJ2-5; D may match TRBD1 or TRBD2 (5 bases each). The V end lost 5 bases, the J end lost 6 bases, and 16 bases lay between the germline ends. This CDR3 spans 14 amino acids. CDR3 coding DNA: TGTGCCAGCAGTGAGAGAGGGGTCGAACAGACCCAGTACTTC. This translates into CASSERGVEQTQYF.

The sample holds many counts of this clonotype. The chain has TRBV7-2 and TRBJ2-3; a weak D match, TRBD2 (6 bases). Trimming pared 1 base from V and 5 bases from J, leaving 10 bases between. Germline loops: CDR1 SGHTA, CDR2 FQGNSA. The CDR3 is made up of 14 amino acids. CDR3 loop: CASSLDGRGDTQYF. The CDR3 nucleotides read TGTGCCAGCAGCTTAGATGGGCGGGGAGATACGCAGTATTTT.

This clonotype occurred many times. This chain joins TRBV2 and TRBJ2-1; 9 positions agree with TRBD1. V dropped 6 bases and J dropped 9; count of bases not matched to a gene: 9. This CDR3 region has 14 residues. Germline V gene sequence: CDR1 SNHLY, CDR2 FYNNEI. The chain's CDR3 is CASSPGTGYGEQFF. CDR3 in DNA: TGTGCCAGCAGCCCCGGGACAGGGTACGGTGAGCAGTTCTTC.